Listed below are T cell receptor beta chains from one sample, sequenced in a study of T cells in Graves' hyperthyroidism and ophthalmopathy. TCRdb reprocessed the multiplex PCR reads via MiXCR and lists one record per CDR3 protein. The repertoire holds approximately 630,000 distinct CDR3 sequences, with around 16% as singletons. The sample comprised blood. The receptor source for this set is a woman in her thirties with Graves' hyperthyroidism. Both conserved end residues are part of each CDR3. Fields, in order: D gene, clone size, V gene, J gene, CDR3 length, CDR3 DNA, CDR3 protein. A D gene is named only where the DNA matches it firmly. Size is stated for part of the rows, as once, few or many counts, or as a class when the clone is expanded.

>-|many|TRBV28|TRBJ1-5|15
TGTGCCAGCAGTTTGGTACCAGGGAGTAATCAGCCCCAGCATTTT
CASSLVPGSNQPQHF
>-|few|TRBV5-1|TRBJ2-7|12
TGCGCCAGCAGCTTGTTACAGAGCGAGCGGTACTTC
CASSLLQSERYF
>-|-|TRBV15|TRBJ1-4|16
TGTGCCACCAGCAGAGATACGGGGGTGCGTCGTGAAAAACTGTTTTTT
CATSRDTGVRREKLFF
>-|-|TRBV28|TRBJ2-4|13
TGTGCCACCCTTCGGACTGTCGAAAACATTCAGTACTTC
CATLRTVENIQYF
>-|-|TRBV6-6|TRBJ2-2|18
TGTGCCAGCAGTTACTCGTCCAGACCTAGCGTTAACACCGGGGAGCTGTTTTTT
CASSYSSRPSVNTGELFF
>-|-|TRBV6-1|TRBJ1-4|14
TGTGCCAGCTTCTTTCAGGGGAGAGGGGAAAAACTGTTTTTT
CASFFQGRGEKLFF
>-|many|TRBV6-2/TRBV6-3|TRBJ2-1|14
TGTGCCAGCAGTTACTCCGAGTATAACAATGAGCAGTTCTTC
CASSYSEYNNEQFF
>-|many|TRBV6-1|TRBJ1-5|11
TGTGCCAGCCAGGGCGACCGGCCCCAGCATTTT
CASQGDRPQHF
>-|few|TRBV7-8|TRBJ2-1|17
TGTGCCAGTTCCGGGATGGGGGCAGGGGGGATATACAATGAGCAGTTCTTC
CASSGMGAGGIYNEQFF
>-|few|TRBV7-2|TRBJ2-2|15
TGTGCCAGCAGCCTCCGGGGCGTGTCTGCCGGGGAGCTGTTTTTT
CASSLRGVSAGELFF
>TRBD2|few|TRBV11-1|TRBJ2-3|18
TGTGCCAGCAGCTTAGCGGGCCAGCGGGATACTAGCACAGATACGCAGTATTTT
CASSLAGQRDTSTDTQYF